The 15 T cell receptor beta chains given below trace back to one sample, sequenced in a study of CD8 T cells in ankylosing spondylitis. TCRdb re-called the 5' RACE reads through MiXCR, storing one row per CDR3 protein. This repertoire shows under 300,000 distinct CDR3 sequences, approximately 12% found once; its top ten account for about 6.8%. What was sequenced was blood, either unsorted or a sorted T cell fraction (not recorded which). These receptors were obtained from a male donor with ankylosing spondylitis or in good health (not recorded which).

The J gene is TRBJ2-3, the V gene TRBV9, with D perhaps matching TRBD2 (5 bases). CDR3 length: 14 amino acids. V lost 3 bases and J lost 2, with 10 bases in between. In germline, CDR1 is SGDLS, CDR2 YYNGEE. The CDR3 loop is CASSALEATDTQYF. CDR3 nucleotide sequence: TGTGCCAGCAGCGCCTTGGAGGCCACAGATACGCAGTATTTT.

In its sample, this clonotype was seen many times. The V call is TRBV7-3, the J call TRBJ2-1; D call uncertain. CDR1 SGHTA and CDR2 FQGTGA come from the germline V gene. The CDR3 is 15 amino acids. The V gene lost 5 bases and the J gene lost 2 bases, with 13 bases spanning the gap. The CDR3 sequence: CASSPELDPYNEQFF. In nucleotides, the CDR3 is TGTGCCAGCAGCCCTGAGCTCGATCCCTACAATGAGCAGTTCTTC.

The chain links TRBV12-5 to TRBJ2-3; D possibly corresponds to TRBD2 (6 bases). The CDR3 extends over 16 amino acids. The V gene's germline CDR1 is LGHNT and CDR2 FRNRAP. V dropped 1 base and J dropped 3 bases, with 14 bases sitting between them. The CDR3 sequence: CASGLEEGLGTDTQYF. In nucleotides, the CDR3 is TGTGCTAGTGGTTTGGAGGAGGGCCTGGGTACAGATACGCAGTATTTT.

The CDR3 coding sequence is TGTGCCAGCAGTGAACCCTACCTTGTTGCAGCGGGAGTCGACCGGGATCACTACGAGCAGTACTTC. Its protein is CASSEPYLVAAGVDRDHYEQYF. The chain has TRBV2 and TRBJ2-7; 8 bases are a match to TRBD2. The CDR3 contains 22 residues. Germline V gene data show CDR1 as SNHLY and CDR2 as FYNNEI. Trimming removed 2 bases from V and 3 bases from J; junction bases left unmatched: 27.

In its sample, this clonotype was seen many times. The chain joins TRBV9 to TRBJ2-1; 9 bases are shared with TRBD1. This CDR3 comprises 19 residues. V dropped 0 bases and J dropped 5; count of bases not matched to a gene: 15. CDR1 and CDR2 (germline): SGDLS, YYNGEE. The CDR3 loop is CASSVATGQGPPPDNEQFF. The CDR3 nucleotides read TGTGCCAGCAGCGTAGCTACGGGACAGGGCCCCCCTCCGGACAATGAGCAGTTCTTC. The entire variable domain, with the rest obtained from reference TRBV9 and TRBJ2-1, is as follows: DSGVTQTPKHLITATGQRVTLRCSPRSGDLSVYWYQQSLDQGLQFLIQYYNGEERAKGNILERFSAQQFPDLHSELNLSSLELGDSALYFCASSVATGQGPPPDNEQFFGPGTRLTVL.

Many counts were recorded for this clonotype. This rearrangement joins TRBV12-3 or TRBV12-4 to TRBJ2-2; 8 bases align to TRBD2. This CDR3 is 16 amino acids long. V trimming: 3 bases; J trimming: 4 bases; junction bases outside the gene matches: 7. CDR3 nucleotides: TGTGCCAGCAGTTTGGAGCGGGGGTCACCCACCGGGGAGCTGTTTTTT. This translates into CASSLERGSPTGELFF.

The chain employs TRBV28 and TRBJ1-1; no firm D call. This CDR3 is 15 amino acids long. Germline V CDR1 and CDR2: MDHEN, SYDVKM. Trimming removed 0 bases from V and 7 bases from J, with 15 bases in between. CDR3 coding DNA: TGTGCCAGCAGTTTATGCTATGGTGGCTGCAGTGAAGCTTTCTTT. Its translation is CASSLCYGGCSEAFF.

This clonotype was observed at least ten times. The genes are TRBV12-3 or TRBV12-4 and TRBJ2-7; D is undetermined. CDR3 length: 14 residues. The V end lost 5 bases, the J end lost 4 bases, and 15 bases lay between the germline ends. The CDR3 DNA is TGTGCCAGCAGTAAGAAATTAGATTCGTACGAGCAGTACTTC. Its protein product is CASSKKLDSYEQYF.

The J gene is TRBJ2-7, the V gene TRBV29-1; 10 nucleotides align to TRBD2. CDR1 and CDR2 (germline): SQVTM, ANQGSEA. This CDR3 is built from 15 residues. The trim removed 4 bases at V and 2 bases at J, leaving 8 bases unmatched. CDR3 in amino acids: CSVVRPSGGTYEQYF. The CDR3 DNA sequence: TGCAGCGTTGTACGGCCTAGCGGGGGTACCTACGAGCAGTACTTC.

The J gene is TRBJ2-7, the V gene TRBV5-1; D is ambiguous. V was cut by 5 bases and J by 0 bases, with 9 bases left in between. CDR3 length equals 13 residues. Germline CDR1 and CDR2: SGHRS and YFSETQ. As DNA, the CDR3 is TGCGCCAGCAGATCCCCAGACTCCTACGAGCAGTACTTC. Translated, it gives CASRSPDSYEQYF.

This clonotype was observed many times. The rearrangement uses TRBV5-1 and TRBJ2-1, with D tentatively TRBD1 or TRBD2 (5 bases each). CDR3 size: 15 residues. The V and J ends lost 2 bases and 8 bases respectively, with 17 bases between them. CDR1 SGHRS and CDR2 YFSETQ come from the germline V gene. For the CDR3, the DNA is TGCGCCAGCAGCTTTGGGGACCGCCTAGGAGATGAGCAGTTCTTC. This codes for CASSFGDRLGDEQFF.

This clonotype was counted ten times or more. CDR3 in DNA: TGTGCCAGCAGTTTAAGCACTAGCGTCCCCTACAATGAGCAGTTCTTC. Translating gives CASSLSTSVPYNEQFF. J is TRBJ2-1 and V is TRBV12-3 or TRBV12-4; the match to TRBD2 covers 7 bases. The CDR3 length is 16 residues. V lost 2 bases to trimming and J lost 2 bases; unmatched junction nucleotides: 6.

This clonotype appeared many times. The chain carries TRBV9 and TRBJ2-3; D call uncertain. CDR3 length: 16 amino acids. V gave up 0 bases and J gave up 0 bases, with 11 bases separating them. CDR1 and CDR2 from the germline V gene are SGDLS and YYNGEE. The CDR3 here is CASSVGGGYSTDTQYF. Written as DNA, the CDR3 is TGTGCCAGCAGCGTAGGTGGCGGCTATAGCACAGATACGCAGTATTTT.

Comments on this clonotype: A much larger clone lies a single base off, so this may be a read error. The V call is TRBV5-1, the J call TRBJ2-5; no clear D gene. CDR1 SGHRS and CDR2 YFSETQ come from the germline V gene. The length of the CDR3 is 11 residues. This CDR3 reads CASSAQEAQYF. The CDR3 DNA sequence: TGCGCCAGCAGTGCTCAAGAGGCCCAGTACTTC.

This clonotype has just a few counts. The rearrangement links TRBV6-5 to TRBJ2-2, with D maybe TRBD2 (5 bases). CDR3 length: 15 residues. Trimming left V 4 bases short and J 11 bases short, with 20 bases between. The V gene's germline CDR1 is MNHEY and CDR2 SVGAGI. In nucleotides, the CDR3 is TGTGCCAGCAGTTGGATGGGGAGTCCACCAGGCGAGCTGTTTTTT. Protein sequence: CASSWMGSPPGELFF.